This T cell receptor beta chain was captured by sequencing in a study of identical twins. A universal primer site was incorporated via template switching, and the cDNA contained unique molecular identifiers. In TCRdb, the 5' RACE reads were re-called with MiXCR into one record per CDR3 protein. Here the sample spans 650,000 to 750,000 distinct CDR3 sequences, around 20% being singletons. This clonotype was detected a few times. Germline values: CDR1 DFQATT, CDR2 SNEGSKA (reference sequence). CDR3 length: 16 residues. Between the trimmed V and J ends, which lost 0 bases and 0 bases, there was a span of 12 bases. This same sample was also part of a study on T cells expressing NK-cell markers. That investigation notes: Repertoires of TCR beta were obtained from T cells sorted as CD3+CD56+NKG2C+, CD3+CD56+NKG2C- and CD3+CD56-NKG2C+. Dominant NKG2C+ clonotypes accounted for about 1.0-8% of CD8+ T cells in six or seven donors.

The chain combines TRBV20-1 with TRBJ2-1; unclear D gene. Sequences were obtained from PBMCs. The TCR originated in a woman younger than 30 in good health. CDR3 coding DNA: TGCAGTGCTAGAGATTCGAGCGCTTACTCCTACAATGAGCAGTTCTTC. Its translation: CSARDSSAYSYNEQFF.